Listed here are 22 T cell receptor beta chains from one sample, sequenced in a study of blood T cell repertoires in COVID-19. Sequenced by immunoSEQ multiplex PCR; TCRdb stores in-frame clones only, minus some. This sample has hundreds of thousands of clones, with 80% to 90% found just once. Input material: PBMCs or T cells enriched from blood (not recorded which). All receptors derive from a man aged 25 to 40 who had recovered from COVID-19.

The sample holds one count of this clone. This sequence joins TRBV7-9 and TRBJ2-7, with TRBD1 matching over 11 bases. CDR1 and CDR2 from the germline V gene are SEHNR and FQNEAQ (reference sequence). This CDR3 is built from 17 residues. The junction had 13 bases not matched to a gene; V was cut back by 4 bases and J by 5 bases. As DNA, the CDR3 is TGTGCCAGCAGCTACCCCGCTGGGACAGGGGGTACCGACGAGCAGTACTTC. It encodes CASSYPAGTGGTDEQYF.

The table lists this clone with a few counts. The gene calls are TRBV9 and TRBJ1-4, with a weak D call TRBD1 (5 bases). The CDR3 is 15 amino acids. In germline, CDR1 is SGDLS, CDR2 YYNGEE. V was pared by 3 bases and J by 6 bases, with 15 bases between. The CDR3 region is CASSGSGAADEKLFF. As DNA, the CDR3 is TGTGCCAGCAGCGGTAGTGGGGCTGCCGATGAAAAACTGTTTTTT.

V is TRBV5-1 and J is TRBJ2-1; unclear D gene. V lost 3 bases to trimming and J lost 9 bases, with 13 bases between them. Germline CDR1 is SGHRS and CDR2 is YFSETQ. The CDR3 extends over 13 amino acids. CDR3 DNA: TGCGCCAGCAGCTCTAGTCTAGATTTTGAGCAGTTCTTC. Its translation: CASSSSLDFEQFF.

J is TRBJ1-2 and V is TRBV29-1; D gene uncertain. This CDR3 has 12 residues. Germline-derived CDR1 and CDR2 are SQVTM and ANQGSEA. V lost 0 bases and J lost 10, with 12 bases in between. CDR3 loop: CSVEDRVEDYTF. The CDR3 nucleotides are TGCAGCGTTGAAGATCGTGTGGAGGACTACACCTTC.

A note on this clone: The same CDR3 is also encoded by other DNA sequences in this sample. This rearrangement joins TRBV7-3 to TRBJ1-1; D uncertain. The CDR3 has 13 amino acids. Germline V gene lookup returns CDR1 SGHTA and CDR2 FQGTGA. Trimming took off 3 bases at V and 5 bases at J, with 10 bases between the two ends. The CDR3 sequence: CASSLSGDTEAFF. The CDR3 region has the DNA TGTGCCAGCAGCTTGTCGGGAGATACTGAAGCTTTCTTT.

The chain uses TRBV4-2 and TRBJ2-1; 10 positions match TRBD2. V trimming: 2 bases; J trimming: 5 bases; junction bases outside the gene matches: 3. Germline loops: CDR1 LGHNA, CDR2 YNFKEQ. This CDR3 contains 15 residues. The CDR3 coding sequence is TGTGCCAGCAGCCAATCCGGGACTAGCGACAATGAGCAGTTCTTC. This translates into CASSQSGTSDNEQFF.

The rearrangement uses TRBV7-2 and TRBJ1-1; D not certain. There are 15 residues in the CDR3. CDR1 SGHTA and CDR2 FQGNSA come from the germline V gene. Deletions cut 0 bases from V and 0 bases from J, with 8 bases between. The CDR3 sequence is CASSLAVALNTEAFF. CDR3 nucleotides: TGTGCCAGCAGCTTAGCGGTAGCTTTGAACACTGAAGCTTTCTTT.

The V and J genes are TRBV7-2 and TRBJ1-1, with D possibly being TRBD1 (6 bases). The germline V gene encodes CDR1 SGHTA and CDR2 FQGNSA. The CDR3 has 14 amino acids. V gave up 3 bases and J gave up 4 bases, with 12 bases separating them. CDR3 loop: CASSFRQVGTEAFF. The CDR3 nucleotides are TGTGCCAGCAGCTTCAGACAGGTGGGCACTGAAGCTTTCTTT.

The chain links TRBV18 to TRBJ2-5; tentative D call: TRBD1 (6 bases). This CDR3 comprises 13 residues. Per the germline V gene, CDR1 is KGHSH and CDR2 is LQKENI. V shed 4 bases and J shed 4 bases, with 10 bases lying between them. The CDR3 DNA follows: TGTGCCAGCTCACGGGGGCGGTTAGAGACCCAGTACTTC. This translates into CASSRGRLETQYF.

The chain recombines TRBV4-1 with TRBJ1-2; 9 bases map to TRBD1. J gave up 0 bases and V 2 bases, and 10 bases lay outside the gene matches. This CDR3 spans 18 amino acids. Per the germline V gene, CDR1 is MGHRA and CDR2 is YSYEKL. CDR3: CASSQQTGTGHTNYGYTF. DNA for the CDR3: TGCGCCAGCAGCCAACAAACCGGGACAGGGCACACTAACTATGGCTACACCTTC.

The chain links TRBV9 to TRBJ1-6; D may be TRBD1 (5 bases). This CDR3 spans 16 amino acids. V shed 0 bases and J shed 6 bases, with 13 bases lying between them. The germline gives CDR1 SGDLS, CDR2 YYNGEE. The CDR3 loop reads CASSVGRDLLNSPLHF. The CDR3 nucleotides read TGTGCCAGCAGCGTAGGGCGGGACCTTCTTAATTCACCCCTCCACTTT.

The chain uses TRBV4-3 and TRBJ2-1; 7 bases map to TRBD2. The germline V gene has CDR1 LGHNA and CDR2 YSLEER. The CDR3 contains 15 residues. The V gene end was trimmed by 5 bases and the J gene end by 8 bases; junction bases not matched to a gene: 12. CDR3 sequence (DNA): TGCGCCAGCAGCAGCGGGTTCGGCGGGGGATATGAGCAGTTCTTC. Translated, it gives CASSSGFGGGYEQFF.

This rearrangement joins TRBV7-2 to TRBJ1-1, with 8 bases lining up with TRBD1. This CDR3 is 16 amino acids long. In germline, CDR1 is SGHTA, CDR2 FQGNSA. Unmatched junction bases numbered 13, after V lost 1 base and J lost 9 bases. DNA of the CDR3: TGTGCCAGCAGCTTAGATGCAACCGGGACAGGAACCAAAGCTTTCTTT. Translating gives CASSLDATGTGTKAFF.

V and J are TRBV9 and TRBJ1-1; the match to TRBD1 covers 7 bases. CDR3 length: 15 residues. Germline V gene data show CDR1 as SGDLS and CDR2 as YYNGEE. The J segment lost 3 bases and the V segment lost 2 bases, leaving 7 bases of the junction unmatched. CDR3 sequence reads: CASSVLQGSDTEAFF. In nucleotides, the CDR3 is TGTGCCAGCAGCGTCCTACAGGGGTCGGACACTGAAGCTTTCTTT.

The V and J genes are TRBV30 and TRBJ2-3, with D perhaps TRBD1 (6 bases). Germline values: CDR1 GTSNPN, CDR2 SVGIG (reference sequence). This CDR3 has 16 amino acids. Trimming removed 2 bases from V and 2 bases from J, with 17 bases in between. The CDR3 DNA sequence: TGTGCCTGGAGTTCTTTTGGCAGGGGACACACAGATACGCAGTATTTT. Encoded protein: CAWSSFGRGHTDTQYF.

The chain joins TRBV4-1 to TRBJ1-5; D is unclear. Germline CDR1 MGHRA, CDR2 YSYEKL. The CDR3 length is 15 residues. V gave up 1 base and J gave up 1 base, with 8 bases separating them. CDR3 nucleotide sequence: TGCGCCAGCAGCCAAGGGTTACAGAGCAATCAGCCCCAGCATTTT. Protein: CASSQGLQSNQPQHF.

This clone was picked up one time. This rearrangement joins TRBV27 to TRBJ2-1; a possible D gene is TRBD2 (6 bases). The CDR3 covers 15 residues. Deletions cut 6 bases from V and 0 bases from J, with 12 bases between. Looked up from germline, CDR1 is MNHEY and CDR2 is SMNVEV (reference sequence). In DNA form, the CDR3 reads TGTGCCAGCAGGTCGGGAGCCAGCTCCTACAATGAGCAGTTCTTC. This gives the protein CASRSGASSYNEQFF.

CDR3 sequence: CASSLGGNTGELFF. In DNA form, the CDR3 reads TGTGCCAGCAGTCTCGGGGGGAACACCGGGGAGCTGTTTTTT. V is TRBV7-6 and J is TRBJ2-2, with TRBD2 as a possible D gene (6 bases). The germline V and J ends were trimmed by 6 bases and 1 base, with 9 bases remaining between them. Germline assignment: CDR1 SGHVS and CDR2 FNYEAQ. CDR3 size: 14 residues. Supplemented by reference TRBV7-6 and TRBJ2-2, the full variable domain reads GAGVSQSPRYKVTKRGQDVALRCDPISGHVSLYWYRQALGQGPEFLTYFNYEAQQDKSGLPNDRFSAERPEGSISTLTIQRTEQRDSAMYRCASSLGGNTGELFFGEGSRLTVL.

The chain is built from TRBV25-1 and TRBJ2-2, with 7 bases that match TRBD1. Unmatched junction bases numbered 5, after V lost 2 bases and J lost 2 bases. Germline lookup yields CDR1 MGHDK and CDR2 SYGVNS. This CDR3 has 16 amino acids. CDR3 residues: CASSEPGQSNTGELFF. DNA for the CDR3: TGTGCCAGCAGTGAACCGGGACAGAGTAACACCGGGGAGCTGTTTTTT.

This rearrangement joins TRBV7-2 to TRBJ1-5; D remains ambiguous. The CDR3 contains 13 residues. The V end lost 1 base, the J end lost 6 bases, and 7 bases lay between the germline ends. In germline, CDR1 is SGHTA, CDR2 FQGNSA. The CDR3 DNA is TGTGCCAGCAGCTTAGTTAGCGGTCAGCCCCAGCATTTT. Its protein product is CASSLVSGQPQHF.

CDR3 DNA sequence: TGTGCCAGCAGCCAAGATCGGGAAGCCATGAACACTGAAGCTTTCTTT. It encodes CASSQDREAMNTEAFF. The chain carries TRBV4-2 and TRBJ1-1; D not certain. CDR3 length: 16 residues. The germline gives CDR1 LGHNA, CDR2 YNFKEQ. V lost 0 bases and J 0 bases, leaving 11 bases between the germline ends.

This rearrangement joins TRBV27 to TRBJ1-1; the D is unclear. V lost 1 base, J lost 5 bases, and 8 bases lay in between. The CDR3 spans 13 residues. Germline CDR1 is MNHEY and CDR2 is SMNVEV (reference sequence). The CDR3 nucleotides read TGTGCCAGCAGTTTATTAGAGGGAACTGAAGCTTTCTTT. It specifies CASSLLEGTEAFF.